A selection of T cell receptor beta chains follows, all from one sample in a study of blood T cell repertoires in COVID-19. Sequenced by immunoSEQ multiplex PCR; TCRdb stores in-frame clones only, minus some. This sample has some 120,000 clones, with around nine tenths found just once. The source material was peripheral blood. Every receptor here comes from a man in his fifties with active COVID-19. Both conserved end residues are part of each CDR3. A D gene is named only where the DNA matches it firmly. Some rows have no size entry. The others give once, few or many, or a class for an expanded clone.

clone_size,v_call,j_call,d_call,cdr3_nt,cdr3_aa
NA,TRBV3-1/TRBV3-2,TRBJ1-2,TRBD1,TGTGCCAGCAGCCGAATGGGACAGAGTAGCTACACCTTC,CASSRMGQSSYTF
NA,TRBV2,TRBJ1-1,NA,TGTGCCAGCAGCTCGCTTGATCAGGCGGGAGCTTTCTTT,CASSSLDQAGAFF
NA,TRBV7-2,TRBJ1-1,NA,TGTGCCAGCAGCTTTCCTCCTTCTGAAGCTTTCTTT,CASSFPPSEAFF
once,TRBV19,TRBJ2-1,NA,TGTGCCAGTAGTATTTCTCGCAATGAGCAGTTCTTC,CASSISRNEQFF
NA,TRBV15,TRBJ2-1,TRBD2,TGTGCCACCAGCAGAGATCGTCCCACTAGCGGGGACCTTAAAGTGGCCTACAATGAGCAGTTCTTC,CATSRDRPTSGDLKVAYNEQFF
NA,TRBV5-4,TRBJ1-1,TRBD1,TGTGCCAGCAGCCTGGACAGGGAGAACACTGAAGCTTTCTTT,CASSLDRENTEAFF
NA,TRBV18,TRBJ2-1,TRBD2,TGTGCCAGCTCACCTCGGACTAGCGGGGGGAAGTACAATGAGCAGTTCTTC,CASSPRTSGGKYNEQFF
NA,TRBV7-7,TRBJ2-5,NA,TGTGCCAGCAGCTTAGGCGGGGCCGGTGAGGCCCAGTACTTC,CASSLGGAGEAQYF
NA,TRBV5-1,TRBJ2-3,NA,TGCGCCAGCAGCTGGACAACAGATACGCAGTATTTT,CASSWTTDTQYF
NA,TRBV5-1,TRBJ1-1,NA,TGCGCCAGCAGCCAACGACAAAGGTTTCCCCCCAGGGACACTGAAGCTTTCTTT,CASSQRQRFPPRDTEAFF
NA,TRBV5-1,TRBJ1-6,NA,TGCGCCAGCAGTCTTACCTCTCAGGGGTATAATTCACCCCTCCACTTT,CASSLTSQGYNSPLHF
NA,TRBV4-1,TRBJ2-7,NA,TGCGCCAGCAGCCAGCAAGAGGGGGGGGCCTACGAGCAGTACTTC,CASSQQEGGAYEQYF
NA,TRBV18,TRBJ1-3,NA,TGTGCCAGCTCACCCGGGGTTGTGTTTGGAAACACCATATATTTT,CASSPGVVFGNTIYF
NA,TRBV6-5,TRBJ2-5,NA,TGTGCCAGCAGTTCAGGGGCCCAAGGGACCCAGTACTTC,CASSSGAQGTQYF
NA,TRBV24-1,TRBJ2-3,TRBD2,TGTGCCACCAGTGATTTGAAAGGGACTAGCGTCTTTAAGTCAGATACGCAGTATTTT,CATSDLKGTSVFKSDTQYF
NA,TRBV7-9,TRBJ2-5,TRBD2,TGTGCCAGCAGCTTAGGGACTAGCGGGAGCAGCATGTGGACCCAGTACTTC,CASSLGTSGSSMWTQYF